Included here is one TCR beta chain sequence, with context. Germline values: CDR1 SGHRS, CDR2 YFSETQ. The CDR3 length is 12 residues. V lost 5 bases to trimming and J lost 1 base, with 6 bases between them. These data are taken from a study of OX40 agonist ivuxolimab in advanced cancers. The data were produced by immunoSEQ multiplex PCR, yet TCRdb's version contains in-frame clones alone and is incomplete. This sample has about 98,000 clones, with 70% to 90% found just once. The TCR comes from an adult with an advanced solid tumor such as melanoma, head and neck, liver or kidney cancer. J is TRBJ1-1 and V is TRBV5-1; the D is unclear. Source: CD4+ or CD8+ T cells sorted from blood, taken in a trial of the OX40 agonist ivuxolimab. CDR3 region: CASRDPNTEAFF. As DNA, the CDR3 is TGCGCCAGCAGGGACCCGAACACTGAAGCTTTCTTT.